This T cell receptor beta chain was sequenced during a study of post-analysis software for immune sequencing data. Study at large: The patients showed relapsing-remitting, secondary progressive and progressive-relapsing multiple sclerosis courses.

A word on this clonotype: The antigen is undetermined.

Trimming stripped 3 bases from V and 2 bases from J, with 13 bases between. This CDR3 has 14 residues. Germline loops: CDR1 DFQATT, CDR2 SNEGSKA (reference sequence). Unique molecular identifiers were carried by the TCR beta cDNA libraries. Hundreds of thousands of cDNA molecules came from around 1 to 10 million T cells. TCRdb re-called the PCR reads with MiXCR, one entry per CDR3 protein. The sample records roughly 160,000 distinct CDR3 sequences, approximately 35% being singletons. Findings and caveats of the study: Diversity measured as normalized Chao1 was significantly lower in multiple sclerosis patients than in controls. The study found TRBV5-6, TRBV5-1 and TRBV20-1 among a few TRBV segments more frequent in patients than controls.

The gene calls are TRBV20-1 and TRBJ2-5, with a weak D call TRBD2 (6 bases). The sequence derives from a girl aged 10 to 17 with multiple sclerosis. The source material was blood, sampled after autologous hematopoietic stem cell transplantation. This CDR3 is CSASPGLTQETQYF. Here the CDR3 DNA reads TGCAGTGCTAGCCCCGGACTAACGCAAGAGACCCAGTACTTC.